This T cell receptor beta chain was found in a study of cytomegalovirus exposure and HLA in healthy donors. Overall study findings and caveats: Cytomegalovirus association was listed for approximately 150 TCR beta chains.

A few counts support this clone. Antigen specificity is unknown. This CDR3 has 15 amino acids. J lost 4 bases, V lost 6 bases, and 9 bases had no gene match. CDR1 and CDR2 from the germline V gene are SNHLY and FYNNEI. PCR amplification relied on 60 Vbeta primers (plus 13 Jbeta primers). The repertoire was sequenced with immunoSEQ multiplex PCR; TCRdb's copy has only in-frame clones and lacks some. The sample holds some 150,000 clones, 75% to 80% seen once. The sequenced sample was PBMCs. The sequence came from a woman aged 25-40 years in good health and CMV-seronegative. J is TRBJ2-1 and V is TRBV2; 7 nucleotides agree with TRBD1. The CDR3 DNA is TGTGCCAGCAGGGGGTTAGGGGGCCAGTACAATGAGCAGTTCTTC. Amino acids: CASRGLGGQYNEQFF.